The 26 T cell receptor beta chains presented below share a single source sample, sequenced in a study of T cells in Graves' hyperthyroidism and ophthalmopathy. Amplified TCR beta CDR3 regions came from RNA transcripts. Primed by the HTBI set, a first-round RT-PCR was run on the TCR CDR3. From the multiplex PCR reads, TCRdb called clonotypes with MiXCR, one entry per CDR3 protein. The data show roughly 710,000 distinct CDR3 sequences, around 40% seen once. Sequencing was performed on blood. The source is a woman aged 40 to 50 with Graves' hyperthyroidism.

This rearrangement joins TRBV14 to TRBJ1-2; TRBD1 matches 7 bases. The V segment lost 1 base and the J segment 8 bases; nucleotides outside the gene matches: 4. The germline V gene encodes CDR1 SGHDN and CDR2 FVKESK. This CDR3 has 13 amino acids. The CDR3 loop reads CASSQGGGLGYTF. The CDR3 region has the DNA TGTGCCAGCAGCCAAGGAGGGGGCCTGGGCTACACCTTC.

The CDR3 loop is CASSPTGGWVEELFF. In DNA, the CDR3 is TGTGCCAGCAGCCCAACAGGGGGCTGGGTTGAGGAGCTGTTTTTT. The chain combines TRBV7-9 with TRBJ2-2; 9 nucleotides agree with TRBD1. In germline, CDR1 is SEHNR, CDR2 FQNEAQ (reference sequence). V trimming: 5 bases; J trimming: 10 bases; junction bases outside the gene matches: 11. This CDR3 comprises 15 residues.

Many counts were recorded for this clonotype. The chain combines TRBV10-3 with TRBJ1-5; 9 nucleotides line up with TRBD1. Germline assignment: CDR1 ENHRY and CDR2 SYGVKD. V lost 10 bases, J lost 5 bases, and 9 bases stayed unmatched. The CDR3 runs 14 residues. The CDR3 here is CATKAGTGYQPQHF. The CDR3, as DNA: TGTGCCACTAAAGCAGGGACAGGGTATCAGCCCCAGCATTTT.

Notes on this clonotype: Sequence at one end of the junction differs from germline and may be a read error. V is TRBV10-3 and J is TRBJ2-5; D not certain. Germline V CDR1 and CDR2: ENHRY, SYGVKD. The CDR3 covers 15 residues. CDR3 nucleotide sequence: TGTGCCACCAGTGATGACCGAGGACCCGAAGAGACCCAGTACTTC. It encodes CATSDDRGPEETQYF.

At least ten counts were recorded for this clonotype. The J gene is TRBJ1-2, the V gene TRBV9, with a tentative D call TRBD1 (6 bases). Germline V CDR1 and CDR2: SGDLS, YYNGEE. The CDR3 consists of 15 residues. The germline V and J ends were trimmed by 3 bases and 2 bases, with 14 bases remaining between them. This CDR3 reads CASSGLTGSNYGYTF. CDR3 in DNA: TGTGCCAGCAGCGGACTAACAGGGTCCAACTATGGCTACACCTTC.

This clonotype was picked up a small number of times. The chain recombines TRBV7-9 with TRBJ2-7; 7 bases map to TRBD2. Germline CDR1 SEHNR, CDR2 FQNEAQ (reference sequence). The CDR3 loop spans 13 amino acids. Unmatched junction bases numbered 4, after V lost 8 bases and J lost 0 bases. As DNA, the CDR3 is TGTGCCAGCGTTCGGGGGGACTCCTACGAGCAGTACTTC. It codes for CASVRGDSYEQYF.

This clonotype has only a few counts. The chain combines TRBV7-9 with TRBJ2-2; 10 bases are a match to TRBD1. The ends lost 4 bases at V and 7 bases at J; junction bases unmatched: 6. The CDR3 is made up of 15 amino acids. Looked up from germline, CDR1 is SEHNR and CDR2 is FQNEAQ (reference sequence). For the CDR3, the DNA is TGTGCCAGCAGCTCCGGGACAGGGGTCAACGGGGAGCTGTTTTTT. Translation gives CASSSGTGVNGELFF.

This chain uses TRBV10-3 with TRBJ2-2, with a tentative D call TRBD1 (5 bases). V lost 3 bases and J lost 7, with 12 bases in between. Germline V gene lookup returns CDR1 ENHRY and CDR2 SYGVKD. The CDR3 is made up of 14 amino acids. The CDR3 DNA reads TGTGCCATCAGTGATGGAGTCAGGGACGGGGAGCTGTTTTTT. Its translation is CAISDGVRDGELFF.

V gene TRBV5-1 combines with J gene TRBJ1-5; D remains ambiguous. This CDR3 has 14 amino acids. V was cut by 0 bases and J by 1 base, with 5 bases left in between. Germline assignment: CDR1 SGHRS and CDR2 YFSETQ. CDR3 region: CASSLDPSNQPQHF. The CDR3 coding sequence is TGCGCCAGCAGCTTGGACCCGAGCAATCAGCCCCAGCATTTT. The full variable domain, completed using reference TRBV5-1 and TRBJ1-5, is KAGVTQTPRYLIKTRGQQVTLSCSPISGHRSVSWYQQTPGQGLQFLFEYFSETQRNKGNFPGRFSGRQFSNSRSEMNVSTLELGDSALYLCASSLDPSNQPQHFGDGTRLSIL.

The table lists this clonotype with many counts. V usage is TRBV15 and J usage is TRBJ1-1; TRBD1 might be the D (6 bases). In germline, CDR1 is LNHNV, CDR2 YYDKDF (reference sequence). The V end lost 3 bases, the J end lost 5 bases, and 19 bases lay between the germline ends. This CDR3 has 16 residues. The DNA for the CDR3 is TGTGCCACCAGCAGGAGCGGGGGCGCTTTTGGAACTGAAGCTTTCTTT. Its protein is CATSRSGGAFGTEAFF.

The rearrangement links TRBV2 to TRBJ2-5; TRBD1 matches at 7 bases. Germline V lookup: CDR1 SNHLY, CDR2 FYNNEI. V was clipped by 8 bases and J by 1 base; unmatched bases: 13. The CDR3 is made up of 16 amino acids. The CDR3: CASQVRTGTVQETQYF. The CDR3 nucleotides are TGTGCCAGCCAAGTCAGAACGGGGACAGTCCAAGAGACCCAGTACTTC.

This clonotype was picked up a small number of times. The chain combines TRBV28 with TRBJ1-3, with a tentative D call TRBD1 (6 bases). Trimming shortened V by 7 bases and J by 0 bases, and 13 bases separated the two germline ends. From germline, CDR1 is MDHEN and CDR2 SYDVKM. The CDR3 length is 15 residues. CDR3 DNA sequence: TGTGCCAGCAACCCCGGACAGTTCTCTGGAAACACCATATATTTT. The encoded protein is CASNPGQFSGNTIYF.

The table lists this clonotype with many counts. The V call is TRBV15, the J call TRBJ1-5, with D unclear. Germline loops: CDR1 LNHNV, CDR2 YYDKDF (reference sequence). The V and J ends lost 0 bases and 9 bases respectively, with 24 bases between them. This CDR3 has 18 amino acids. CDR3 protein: CATSRDRGLRPRGRPQHF. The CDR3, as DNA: TGTGCCACCAGCAGAGATCGAGGTTTACGTCCTCGCGGGAGGCCCCAGCATTTT.

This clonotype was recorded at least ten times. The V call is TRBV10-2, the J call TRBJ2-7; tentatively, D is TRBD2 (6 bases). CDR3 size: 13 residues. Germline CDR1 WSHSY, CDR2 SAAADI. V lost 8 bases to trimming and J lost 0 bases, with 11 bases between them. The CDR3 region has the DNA TGCGCCAGCCAGGGAGGTCGCTCCTACGAGCAGTACTTC. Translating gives CASQGGRSYEQYF.

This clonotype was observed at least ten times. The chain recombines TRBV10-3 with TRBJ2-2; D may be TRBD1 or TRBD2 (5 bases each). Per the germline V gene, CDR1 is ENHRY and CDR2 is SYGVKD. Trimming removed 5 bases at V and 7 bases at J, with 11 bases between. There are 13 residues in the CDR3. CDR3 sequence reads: CAISSRDDGELFF. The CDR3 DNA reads TGTGCCATCAGTTCCCGGGACGACGGGGAGCTGTTTTTT.

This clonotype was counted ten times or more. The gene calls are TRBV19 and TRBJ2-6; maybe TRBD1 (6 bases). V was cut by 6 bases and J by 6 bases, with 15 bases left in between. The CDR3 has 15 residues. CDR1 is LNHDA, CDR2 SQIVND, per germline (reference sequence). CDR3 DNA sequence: TGTGCCAGTAGCGAGGGGGATTTGGAGGCCAACGTCCTGACTTTC. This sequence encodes CASSEGDLEANVLTF. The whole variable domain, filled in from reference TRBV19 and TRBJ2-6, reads DGGITQSPKYLFRKEGQNVTLSCEQNLNHDAMYWYRQDPGQGLRLIYYSQIVNDFQKGDIAEGYSVSREKKESFPLTVTSAQKNPTAFYLCASSEGDLEANVLTFGAGSRLTVL.

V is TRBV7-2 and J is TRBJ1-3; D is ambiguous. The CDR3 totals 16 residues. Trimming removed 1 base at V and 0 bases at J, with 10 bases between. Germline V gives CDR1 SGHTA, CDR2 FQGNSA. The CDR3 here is CASSLVVAASGNTIYF. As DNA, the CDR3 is TGTGCCAGCAGCTTAGTCGTGGCAGCCTCTGGAAACACCATATATTTT.

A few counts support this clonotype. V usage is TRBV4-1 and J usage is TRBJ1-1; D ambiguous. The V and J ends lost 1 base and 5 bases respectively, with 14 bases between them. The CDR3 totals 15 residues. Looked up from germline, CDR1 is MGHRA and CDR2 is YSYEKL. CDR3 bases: TGCGCCAGCAGCCAAGCTGGAGGGCGTAGAACTGAAGCTTTCTTT. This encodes CASSQAGGRRTEAFF.

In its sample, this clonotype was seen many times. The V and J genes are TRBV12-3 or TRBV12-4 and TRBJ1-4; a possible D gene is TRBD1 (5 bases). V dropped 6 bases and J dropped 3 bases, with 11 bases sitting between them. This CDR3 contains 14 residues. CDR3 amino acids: CASRSTAANEKLFF. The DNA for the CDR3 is TGTGCCAGCAGGTCGACAGCAGCTAATGAAAAACTGTTTTTT.

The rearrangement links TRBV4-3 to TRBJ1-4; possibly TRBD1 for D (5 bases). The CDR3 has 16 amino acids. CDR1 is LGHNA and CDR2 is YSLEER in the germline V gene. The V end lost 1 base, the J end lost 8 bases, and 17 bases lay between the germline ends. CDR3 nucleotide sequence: TGCGCCAGCAGCCAAGGGTCGAGAAGGGGAGGAGAAAAACTGTTTTTT. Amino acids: CASSQGSRRGGEKLFF.

CDR3 sequence (DNA): TGTGCCAGCAGCATCGACCCCAAAAACATTCAGTACTTC. Encoded protein: CASSIDPKNIQYF. The rearrangement links TRBV13 to TRBJ2-4; unclear D gene. The CDR3 runs to 13 residues. Germline V lookup: CDR1 PRHDT, CDR2 FYEKMQ (reference sequence). V lost 5 bases and J lost 2, with 7 bases in between.

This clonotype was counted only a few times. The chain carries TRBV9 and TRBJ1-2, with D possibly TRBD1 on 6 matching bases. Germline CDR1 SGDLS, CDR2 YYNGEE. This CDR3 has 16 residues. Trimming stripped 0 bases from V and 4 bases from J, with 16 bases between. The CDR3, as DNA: TGTGCCAGCAGCGTAGGAGGGGGATCGGCCAGCTATGGCTACACCTTC. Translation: CASSVGGGSASYGYTF.

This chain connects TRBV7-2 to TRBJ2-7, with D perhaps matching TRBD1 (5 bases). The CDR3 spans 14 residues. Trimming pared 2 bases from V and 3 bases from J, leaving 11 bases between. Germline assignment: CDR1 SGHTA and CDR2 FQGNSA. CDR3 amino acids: CASSLQGSFYEQYF. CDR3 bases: TGTGCCAGCAGCTTACAGGGTTCTTTCTACGAGCAGTACTTC.

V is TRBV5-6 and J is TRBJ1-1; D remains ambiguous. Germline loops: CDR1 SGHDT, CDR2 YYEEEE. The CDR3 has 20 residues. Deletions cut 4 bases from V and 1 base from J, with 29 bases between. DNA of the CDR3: TGTGCCAGCAGCACCACCGCCGTTTTAGGGTCCCAGCGGGGGAACACTGAAGCTTTCTTT. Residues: CASSTTAVLGSQRGNTEAFF.

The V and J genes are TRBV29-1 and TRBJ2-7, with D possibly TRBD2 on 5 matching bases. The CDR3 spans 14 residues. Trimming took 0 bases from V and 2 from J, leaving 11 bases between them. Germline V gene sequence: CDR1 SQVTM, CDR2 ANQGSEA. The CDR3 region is CSVEDSIGAYEQYF. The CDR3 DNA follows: TGCAGCGTTGAAGACTCGATCGGGGCCTACGAGCAGTACTTC.

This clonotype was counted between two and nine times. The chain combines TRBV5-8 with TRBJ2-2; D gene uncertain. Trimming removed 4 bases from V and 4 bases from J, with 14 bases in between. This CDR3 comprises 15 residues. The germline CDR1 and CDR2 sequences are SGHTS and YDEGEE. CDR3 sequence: CASSPGDRVTGELFF. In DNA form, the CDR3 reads TGTGCCAGCAGCCCTGGGGATCGGGTCACCGGGGAGCTGTTTTTT. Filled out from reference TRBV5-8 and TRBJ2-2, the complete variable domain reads EAGVTQSPTHLIKTRGQQATLRCSPISGHTSVYWYQQALGLGLQFLLWYDEGEERNRGNFPPRFSGRQFPNYSSELNVNALELEDSALYLCASSPGDRVTGELFFGEGSRLTVL.